The rows below give T cell receptor beta chains drawn from one sample of a study of OX40 agonist ivuxolimab in advanced cancers. Measured with immunoSEQ multiplex PCR; TCRdb has only the in-frame clones, and not every one. The sample records some 80,000 clones, roughly 92% being singletons. The source material was CD4+ or CD8+ T cells sorted from blood, sampled in a trial of the OX40 agonist ivuxolimab. All receptors come from an adult with an advanced solid tumor such as melanoma, head and neck, liver or kidney cancer. CDR3s include the opening cysteine and the closing phenylalanine or tryptophan. A D gene is named only where the DNA matches it firmly. Not all rows give a size; the values are once, few, many and, for expanded clones, a class.

CDR3nt: TGTGCCAGCGGACCGGGACAGGGGAACAATGAGCAGTTCTTC
CDR3aa: CASGPGQGNNEQFF
j_gene: TRBJ2-1
v_gene: TRBV9
d_gene: TRBD1
abundance: NA
len: 14

CDR3nt: TGTGCCAGCACCACCCCGGACAGGGGGAGCTACGAGCAGTACTTC
CDR3aa: CASTTPDRGSYEQYF
j_gene: TRBJ2-7
v_gene: TRBV6-5
d_gene: TRBD1
abundance: NA
len: 15

CDR3nt: TGTGCCAGCAGCTTGGGGTTGGGCGGATTCTCTGGAAACACCATATATTTT
CDR3aa: CASSLGLGGFSGNTIYF
j_gene: TRBJ1-3
v_gene: TRBV5-4
d_gene: NA
abundance: NA
len: 17

CDR3nt: TGTGCCAGCTCACTGGGACAGGGGCCCACTGAAGCTTTCTTT
CDR3aa: CASSLGQGPTEAFF
j_gene: TRBJ1-1
v_gene: TRBV18
d_gene: TRBD1
abundance: NA
len: 14

CDR3nt: TGCGCCAGCAGCTTGGCTAGCGTGGGAGAGACCCAGTACTTC
CDR3aa: CASSLASVGETQYF
j_gene: TRBJ2-5
v_gene: TRBV5-1
d_gene: NA
abundance: NA
len: 14

CDR3nt: TGTGCCCCCCCCGTCCGCACAGATACGCAGTATTTT
CDR3aa: CAPPVRTDTQYF
j_gene: TRBJ2-3
v_gene: TRBV7-4
d_gene: NA
abundance: NA
len: 12

CDR3nt: TGTGCCAGCAGCTTTAGCGGGGGCACAGATACGCAGTATTTT
CDR3aa: CASSFSGGTDTQYF
j_gene: TRBJ2-3
v_gene: TRBV7-2
d_gene: TRBD2
abundance: NA
len: 14

CDR3nt: TGTGCCAGCTCACAGGTGGGACAGGGGGCCTACGAGCAGTACTTC
CDR3aa: CASSQVGQGAYEQYF
j_gene: TRBJ2-7
v_gene: TRBV18
d_gene: TRBD1
abundance: NA
len: 15

CDR3nt: TGCGCCAGCAGCCAAGCGGGTAGCGGGGCCGAGACCCAGTACTTC
CDR3aa: CASSQAGSGAETQYF
j_gene: TRBJ2-5
v_gene: TRBV4-1
d_gene: TRBD2
abundance: NA
len: 15

CDR3nt: TGTGCCAGCAGCGTAGGCGCAGAGCAGTTCTTC
CDR3aa: CASSVGAEQFF
j_gene: TRBJ2-1
v_gene: TRBV9
d_gene: NA
abundance: NA
len: 11

CDR3nt: TGTGCCAGCAGTCGTGACAGGGGCGAAGGCTACACCTTC
CDR3aa: CASSRDRGEGYTF
j_gene: TRBJ1-2
v_gene: TRBV5-4
d_gene: TRBD1
abundance: few
len: 13

CDR3nt: TGTGCCAGTAGTGCCCCAGGGAGCTCCTACAATGAGCAGTTCTTC
CDR3aa: CASSAPGSSYNEQFF
j_gene: TRBJ2-1
v_gene: TRBV19
d_gene: NA
abundance: NA
len: 15

CDR3nt: TGTGCCAGCAGTTTTCTAGCGGGAGTCTACAATGAGCAGTTCTTC
CDR3aa: CASSFLAGVYNEQFF
j_gene: TRBJ2-1
v_gene: TRBV6-5
d_gene: TRBD2
abundance: NA
len: 15

CDR3nt: TGCGCCAGCAGCTTTGGACAGCCGAGGGTACAAGAGACCCAGTACTTC
CDR3aa: CASSFGQPRVQETQYF
j_gene: TRBJ2-5
v_gene: TRBV5-1
d_gene: NA
abundance: NA
len: 16

CDR3nt: TGTGCCATCAGTGTCGATGTGTCCAGGGCGGAGGCTTTCTTT
CDR3aa: CAISVDVSRAEAFF
j_gene: TRBJ1-1
v_gene: TRBV10-3
d_gene: NA
abundance: few
len: 14

CDR3nt: TGTGCCAGTACCGGACTGCAAGGGTACTATGGCTACACCTTC
CDR3aa: CASTGLQGYYGYTF
j_gene: TRBJ1-2
v_gene: TRBV19
d_gene: NA
abundance: few
len: 14

CDR3nt: TGTGCCAGCAGCCCGAAGACAGGCCCGAACACCGGGGAGCTGTTTTTT
CDR3aa: CASSPKTGPNTGELFF
j_gene: TRBJ2-2
v_gene: TRBV9
d_gene: NA
abundance: NA
len: 16

CDR3nt: TGTGCCAGCAGCGGGGGGACCGCGGCGGGCGTCGAGCAGTACTTC
CDR3aa: CASSGGTAAGVEQYF
j_gene: TRBJ2-7
v_gene: TRBV9
d_gene: NA
abundance: few
len: 15

CDR3nt: TGTGCCAGCAGCTCCACCGTGACAGCTCTGAACACTGAAGCTTTCTTT
CDR3aa: CASSSTVTALNTEAFF
j_gene: TRBJ1-1
v_gene: TRBV5-4
d_gene: NA
abundance: NA
len: 16

CDR3nt: TGTGCCAGCAGCTCAGGACTAGCCAAAAACATTCAGTACTTC
CDR3aa: CASSSGLAKNIQYF
j_gene: TRBJ2-4
v_gene: TRBV7-3
d_gene: NA
abundance: NA
len: 14

CDR3nt: TGTGCCAGCAGTTTTGAGACCCAGTACTTC
CDR3aa: CASSFETQYF
j_gene: TRBJ2-5
v_gene: TRBV6-6
d_gene: NA
abundance: NA
len: 10

CDR3nt: TGTGCCAGCAGTAAATTAGGGGAAGCAGATACGCAGTATTTT
CDR3aa: CASSKLGEADTQYF
j_gene: TRBJ2-3
v_gene: TRBV27
d_gene: NA
abundance: NA
len: 14

CDR3nt: TGTGCCAGCAGTGTAATGTCCGAGGCGCCCCAGCATTTT
CDR3aa: CASSVMSEAPQHF
j_gene: TRBJ1-5
v_gene: TRBV2
d_gene: NA
abundance: NA
len: 13

CDR3nt: TGTGCTAGCAGCTTGGGGACTAGCGGGGAGACCCAGTACTTC
CDR3aa: CASSLGTSGETQYF
j_gene: TRBJ2-5
v_gene: TRBV7-7
d_gene: TRBD2
abundance: NA
len: 14